A single sample gave rise to the 3 T cell receptor beta chains below, sequenced in a study of blood T cell repertoires in COVID-19. Sequencing used immunoSEQ multiplex PCR; TCRdb keeps in-frame clones, though not all of them. This sample has more than 300,000 clones, with approximately 89% found just once. The specimen sequenced was peripheral blood. These TCRs come from a woman aged 25 to 39 with COVID-19, enrolled during active disease.

The chain combines TRBV24-1 with TRBJ1-4; D ambiguous. From germline, CDR1 is KGHDR and CDR2 SFDVKD. The CDR3 totals 16 residues. Between the trimmed V and J ends, which lost 8 bases and 7 bases, there was a span of 22 bases. The DNA for the CDR3 is TGTGCCACCAAAGTCCCCACGACCCAAACGGGTGAAAAACTGTTTTTT. It specifies CATKVPTTQTGEKLFF.

The chain has TRBV9 and TRBJ2-3, with 13 bases aligning to TRBD2. The CDR3 contains 16 residues. The trim removed 3 bases at V and 9 bases at J, leaving 10 bases unmatched. Germline CDR1 is SGDLS and CDR2 is YYNGEE. The CDR3 DNA follows: TGTGCCAGCAGCGGGAGACTAGCGGGAGGACCGCGGACGCAGTATTTT. Translating gives CASSGRLAGGPRTQYF.

The V and J genes are TRBV6-1 and TRBJ1-2, with D possibly matching TRBD1 (6 bases). Trimming removed 2 bases at V and 8 bases at J, with 12 bases between. CDR3 length equals 13 residues. Looked up from germline, CDR1 is MNHNS and CDR2 is SASEGT. The CDR3 region has the DNA TGTGCCAGCAGTGAAAGCGGGGGCGGAGGCTACACCTTC. This translates into CASSESGGGGYTF.